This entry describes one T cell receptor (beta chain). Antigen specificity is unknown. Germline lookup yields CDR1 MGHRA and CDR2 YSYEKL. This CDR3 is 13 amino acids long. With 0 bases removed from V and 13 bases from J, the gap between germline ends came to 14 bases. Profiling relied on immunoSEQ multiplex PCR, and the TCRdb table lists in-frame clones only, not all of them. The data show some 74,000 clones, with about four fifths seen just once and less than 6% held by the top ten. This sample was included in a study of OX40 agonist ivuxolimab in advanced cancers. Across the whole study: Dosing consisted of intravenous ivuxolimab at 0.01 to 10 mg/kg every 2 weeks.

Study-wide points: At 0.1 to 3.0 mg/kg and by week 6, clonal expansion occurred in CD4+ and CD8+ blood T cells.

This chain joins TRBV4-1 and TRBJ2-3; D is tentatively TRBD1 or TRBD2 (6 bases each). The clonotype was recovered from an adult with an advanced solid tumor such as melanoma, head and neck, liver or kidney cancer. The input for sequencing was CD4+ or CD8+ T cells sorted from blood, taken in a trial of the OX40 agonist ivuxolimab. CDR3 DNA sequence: TGCGCCAGCAGCCAAGATATTAACAGGGAGGAGTATTTT. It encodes CASSQDINREEYF.